The 25 T cell receptor beta chains reported below all come from one sample, sequenced in a study of T cells in women clearing cervical HPV infection. Using immunoSEQ multiplex PCR, the repertoire was profiled, and TCRdb retains in-frame clones only, with some absent. This table holds about 34,000 clones. The sample comprised blood buffy coat. All receptors come from a woman aged 18 to 75 with a cervical HPV16 infection that either progressed to CIN3+ or cleared (not recorded which).

With regard to this clone: The CDR3 end falls 3 residues outside the read, so it is completed with the germline J gene. The chain has TRBV20-1 and TRBJ2-3; 13 bases agree with TRBD2. J lost 2 bases, V lost 1 base, and 6 bases had no gene match. The germline CDR1 and CDR2 sequences are DFQATT and SNEGSKA (reference sequence). There are 17 residues in the CDR3. The DNA read from the CDR3 is TGCAGTGCTAGAGGCCCGGGACTAGCGGGAATCACAGATACG. It yields the protein CSARGPGLAGITDT. The entire CDR3 protein reads CSARGPGLAGITDTQYF.

In the case of this clone: The read gets to within 3 residues of the CDR3 end, and the germline J gene fills in the rest. V is TRBV6-2 or TRBV6-3 and J is TRBJ2-3; 14 bases align to TRBD2. The V gene's germline CDR1 is MNHEY and CDR2 SVGEGT. The CDR3 is 14 residues long. Trimming removed 6 bases from V and 6 bases from J; junction bases left unmatched: 2. This CDR3 reads CASRGLAGVDTQYF. The DNA read from the CDR3 is TGTGCCAGCAGGGGACTAGCGGGAGTTGATACG.

The CDR3 spells CASSELDSRNEQFF. CDR3 DNA (partial): TGTGCCAGCAGTGAGCTAGATTCCCGGAATGAG. The rearrangement joins TRBV6-1 to TRBJ2-1; D is uncertain. Read sequence stops 3 residues before the CDR3 end, and the germline J gene provides the missing end. The CDR3 runs to 14 residues. V was trimmed by 3 bases and J by 7 bases, leaving 13 bases between them. Germline CDR1 reads MNHNS; CDR2 reads SASEGT.

About this clone: The read terminates 3 residues before the CDR3 end, so the remaining end is supplied by the germline J gene. This chain links TRBV7-3 with TRBJ2-1; D perhaps matches TRBD2 (5 bases). Trimming cost V 5 bases and J 7 bases, with 15 bases left between them. CDR1 is SGHTA, CDR2 FQGTGA, per germline. The CDR3 spans 14 residues. The CDR3 sequence: CASSTIASGNEQFF. CDR3 DNA, as far as it was read: TGTGCCAGCAGCACCATAGCGAGTGGGAATGAG.

On this clone itself: The read ends 3 residues early relative to the CDR3; the germline J gene fills the gap. The rearrangement uses TRBV29-1 and TRBJ1-2, with 8 nucleotides matching TRBD1. Unmatched junction bases numbered 0, after V lost 4 bases and J lost 2 bases. The CDR3 spans 12 residues. The V gene's germline CDR1 is SQVTM and CDR2 ANQGSEA. Partial CDR3 DNA: TGCAGCGTTGGGACAGGGAACTATGGC. Residues: CSVGTGNYG. The entire CDR3 is CSVGTGNYGYTF.

Concerning this clone itself: The CDR3 extends 3 residues past the end of the read, so its final part is completed from the germline J gene. This chain links TRBV10-3 with TRBJ1-4, with a tentative D call TRBD1 (5 bases). V lost 11 bases, J lost 0 bases, and 13 bases lay in between. The CDR3 runs 14 residues. CDR1 and CDR2 from the germline V gene are ENHRY and SYGVKD. CDR3 sequence: CASQGASTNEKLFF. The CDR3 bases that were read are TGTGCCTCACAAGGGGCGTCAACTAATGAAAAA.

As regards this clone: The read ends 3 residues before the CDR3 terminus; that terminus is restored from the germline J gene. The chain links TRBV5-1 to TRBJ2-7; a possible D gene is TRBD2 (6 bases). CDR3 length: 14 residues. Germline V gives CDR1 SGHRS, CDR2 YFSETQ. Trimming took 0 bases from V and 2 from J, leaving 9 bases between them. The CDR3 DNA, read in part, is TGCGCCAGCAGCTTGGTGGAGGGCCCCTACGAG. Translation gives CASSLVEGPYE. The full CDR3 protein is CASSLVEGPYEQYF.

A remark on this clone: The sequenced fragment ends 3 residues before the CDR3 boundary, so the rest is inferred from the germline J gene. The chain links TRBV20-1 to TRBJ2-3, with 10 bases aligning to TRBD2. The CDR3 spans 14 residues. CDR1 DFQATT and CDR2 SNEGSKA come from the germline V gene (reference sequence). V was pared by 6 bases and J by 5 bases, with 8 bases of the junction left unmatched. The sequenced CDR3 bases are TGCAGTGCCGCTAGCGGGAGAGGAATAGATACG. Translating gives CSAASGRGIDT. The CDR3 reads in full as CSAASGRGIDTQYF.

As to this clone: The CDR3 end is not reached by the read, which stops 3 residues before it; the germline J gene fills it in. V gene TRBV5-1 combines with J gene TRBJ1-1, with a possible D match to TRBD1 (6 bases). Germline V gene sequence: CDR1 SGHRS, CDR2 YFSETQ. The CDR3 runs 16 residues. Trimming removed 4 bases from V and 1 base from J, with 17 bases in between. CDR3 bases read: TGCGCCAGCAGCCTGGGGGGGACACGGGGGAACACTGAA. Translating it yields CASSLGGTRGNTE. The complete CDR3 protein is CASSLGGTRGNTEAFF.

On this clone itself: From the germline J gene comes the end of the CDR3, since the read stops 3 residues before it. The V and J genes are TRBV14 and TRBJ2-1; D may be TRBD1 or TRBD2 (6 bases each). The V gene's germline CDR1 is SGHDN and CDR2 FVKESK. The CDR3 length is 17 residues. The V end was cut by 4 bases, the J end by 4 bases, with 20 bases between. The CDR3 reads CASSRGTTGKSYNEQFF. The sequenced CDR3 bases are TGTGCCAGCAGCCGCGGGACGACAGGCAAGTCGTACAATGAG.

About this clone itself: The CDR3 is cut off 3 residues early in the read; its end comes from the germline J gene. The chain has TRBV5-4 and TRBJ1-2; 7 bases are shared with TRBD1. The CDR3 is 13 residues long. The germline CDR1 and CDR2 sequences are SGHNT and YYREEE (reference sequence). The CDR3 sequence: CASSLEGGAGYTF. Incomplete CDR3 DNA: TGTGCCAGCAGCTTGGAAGGGGGCGCGGGC.

Comment on this clone: The read falls 3 residues short of the CDR3 end, and the missing part is taken from the germline J gene. The chain links TRBV7-2 to TRBJ2-2; 7 positions agree with TRBD1. The ends lost 5 bases at V and 6 bases at J; junction bases unmatched: 9. CDR1 and CDR2 from the germline V gene are SGHTA and FQGNSA. The length of the CDR3 is 15 residues. The DNA read from the CDR3 is TGTGCCAGCAGCGGACGAACAGGGGCGCCCGGGGAG. It is translated as CASSGRTGAPGE. The CDR3, in full, reads CASSGRTGAPGELFF.

A word on this clone: The CDR3 extends 3 residues past the end of the read, so its final part is completed from the germline J gene. The chain links TRBV5-6 to TRBJ2-5; D remains unclear. The CDR3 loop spans 13 amino acids. V gave up 0 bases and J gave up 3 bases, with 6 bases separating them. Germline-derived CDR1 and CDR2 are SGHDT and YYEEEE. The sequenced CDR3 bases are TGTGCCAGCAGCTTGGGGCTGGAAGAGACC. Its translation is CASSLGLEET. Given in full, the CDR3 is CASSLGLEETQYF. The variable domain in full, with the rest retrieved from reference TRBV5-6 and TRBJ2-5, is DAGVTQSPTHLIKTRGQQVTLRCSPKSGHDTVSWYQQALGQGPQFIFQYYEEEERQRGNFPDRFSGHQFPNYSSELNVNALLLGDSALYLCASSLGLEETQYFGPGTRLLVL.

CDR3 protein: CASSLGGAGYNEQFF. CDR3 bases read: TGTGCCAGCAGCCTGGGGGGGGCCGGGTACAATGAG. This rearrangement joins TRBV11-3 to TRBJ2-1; TRBD2 might be the D (7 bases). The CDR3 end lies 3 residues beyond the end of the read and is filled in from the germline J gene. V was clipped by 5 bases and J by 4 bases, with 15 bases between them. From germline, CDR1 is SGHNT and CDR2 YENEEA. This CDR3 region has 15 residues.

With regard to this clone: Read coverage stops 3 residues before the CDR3 terminus; the germline J gene supplies the remainder. This rearrangement joins TRBV20-1 to TRBJ1-1; a weak D match, TRBD1 (5 bases). This CDR3 has 14 amino acids. The V end was cut by 2 bases, the J end by 3 bases, with 13 bases between. Germline CDR1 reads DFQATT; CDR2 reads SNEGSKA (reference sequence). The sequenced CDR3 bases are TGCAGTGCTAGAAGGGGTGCGGTATACACTGAA. Amino acid sequence: CSARRGAVYTE. Given in full, the CDR3 is CSARRGAVYTEAFF.

About this clone itself: Sequencing ends 3 residues short of the CDR3 end; the germline J gene provides the rest. The chain couples TRBV29-1 to TRBJ2-3; weak D call: TRBD2 (6 bases). Germline CDR1 and CDR2: SQVTM and ANQGSEA. The CDR3 consists of 13 residues. Trimming took off 3 bases at V and 0 bases at J, with 7 bases between the two ends. CDR3 protein: CSVDAGSTDTQYF. The sequenced part of the CDR3 DNA is TGCAGCGTTGACGCGGGGAGCACAGATACG.

CDR3 amino acids: CASSLFRGTGELFF. The covered CDR3 bases are TGCGCCAGCAGCTTGTTTAGAGGGACCGGGGAG. The chain employs TRBV5-1 and TRBJ2-2; D perhaps matches TRBD2 (5 bases). The observed sequence ends 3 residues before the CDR3 terminus, with the missing tail filled in from the germline J gene. The CDR3 length is 14 residues. Trimming shortened V by 1 base and J by 5 bases, and 9 bases separated the two germline ends. Per the germline V gene, CDR1 is SGHRS and CDR2 is YFSETQ.

As concerns this clone: The CDR3 end falls 3 residues outside the read, so it is completed with the germline J gene. The genes are TRBV19 and TRBJ1-6; 9 nucleotides line up with TRBD1. Germline V gene lookup returns CDR1 LNHDA and CDR2 SQIVND (reference sequence). The CDR3 loop spans 13 amino acids. J lost 8 bases, V lost 6 bases, and 2 bases had no gene match. Partial CDR3 DNA: TGTGCCAGTAGCCGGGACAGGGATTCACCC. Translation gives CASSRDRDSP. The whole CDR3 is CASSRDRDSPLHF. The entire variable domain, with the rest obtained from reference TRBV19 and TRBJ1-6, is as follows: DGGITQSPKYLFRKEGQNVTLSCEQNLNHDAMYWYRQDPGQGLRLIYYSQIVNDFQKGDIAEGYSVSREKKESFPLTVTSAQKNPTAFYLCASSRDRDSPLHFGNGTRLTVT.

A remark on this clone: The CDR3 end lies 3 residues beyond the end of the read and is filled in from the germline J gene. This chain connects TRBV18 to TRBJ2-7, with D maybe TRBD1 (5 bases). The length of the CDR3 is 14 residues. CDR1 and CDR2 (germline): KGHSH, LQKENI. Between the trimmed V and J ends, which lost 2 bases and 1 base, there was a span of 9 bases. CDR3: CASSPLDTSYEQYF. The covered CDR3 bases are TGTGCCAGCTCACCATTGGACACTTCCTACGAG.

As regards this clone: With the read ending 3 residues before the CDR3 end, the germline J gene is used to fill in that end. The chain joins TRBV28 to TRBJ2-7, with D possibly being TRBD2 (6 bases). The germline V gene encodes CDR1 MDHEN and CDR2 SYDVKM. The CDR3 runs 12 residues. Trimming shortened V by 4 bases and J by 4 bases, and 8 bases separated the two germline ends. CDR3 DNA (partial): TGTGCCAGCAGTTGGGGGGAATACGAG. This gives the protein CASSWGEYE. The full CDR3 protein is CASSWGEYEQYF.

A note on this clone: The sequence runs out 3 residues before the end of the CDR3; the remainder is reconstructed from the germline J gene. This chain joins TRBV20-1 and TRBJ1-1, with D tentatively TRBD1 (5 bases). The V end was cut by 4 bases, the J end by 6 bases, with 9 bases between. The germline V gene has CDR1 DFQATT and CDR2 SNEGSKA (reference sequence). This CDR3 is built from 11 residues. Here the CDR3 reads CSATRQPEAFF. Partial CDR3 DNA: TGCAGTGCTACTAGACAGCCTGAA.

In the case of this clone: The missing CDR3 end, 3 residues past where the read stops, is filled in from the germline J gene. The chain carries TRBV10-3 and TRBJ2-1; weak D call: TRBD1 (6 bases). CDR3 length: 12 amino acids. Looked up from germline, CDR1 is ENHRY and CDR2 is SYGVKD. V shed 11 bases and J shed 5 bases, with 13 bases lying between them. The CDR3 DNA, read in part, is TGTGCCTCCGGGCCAGGGGACAATGAG. This encodes CASGPGDNE. The CDR3 in full is CASGPGDNEQFF.

Of note for this clone: The read falls 3 residues short of the CDR3 end, and the missing part is taken from the germline J gene. The chain employs TRBV7-9 and TRBJ2-1; the D gene is possibly TRBD1 (5 bases). The germline V gene encodes CDR1 SEHNR and CDR2 FQNEAQ (reference sequence). Trimming cost V 3 bases and J 9 bases, with 15 bases left between them. CDR3 length equals 14 residues. The CDR3 DNA, read in part, is TGTGCCAGCAGCTTCGAAGGGGCCTTAACTGAG. This codes for CASSFEGALTE. The complete CDR3 reads CASSFEGALTEQFF.

The CDR3 spells CASSFPTDNSPLHF. CDR3 bases read: TGTGCCAGCAGCTTCCCGACAGATAATTCACCC. This chain uses TRBV7-2 with TRBJ1-6; a possible D gene is TRBD1 (5 bases). The read stops 3 residues short of the end of the CDR3; the missing end is completed from the germline J gene. This CDR3 has 14 residues. Germline loops: CDR1 SGHTA, CDR2 FQGNSA. Trimming took 3 bases from V and 5 from J, leaving 8 bases between them.

Remarks on this clone: The read terminates 3 residues ahead of where the CDR3 ends, so the germline J gene completes it. V is TRBV14 and J is TRBJ2-4; a possible D gene is TRBD2 (7 bases). V was clipped by 3 bases and J by 1 base, with 16 bases between them. The CDR3 consists of 17 residues. Germline loops: CDR1 SGHDN, CDR2 FVKESK. The CDR3 loop is CASSQRSRGAAKNIQYF. CDR3 DNA (partial): TGTGCCAGCAGCCAGAGGAGCCGGGGGGCGGCCAAAAACATT.